A single sample is the source of the 6 T cell receptor beta chains below, sequenced in a study of T cell repertoires in cytomegalovirus infection. TCRdb re-analysed the reads in MiXCR, keeping a single row per CDR3 protein. The repertoire includes 270,000 or so distinct CDR3 sequences, over 15% of them detected once, and about 45% sits in the top ten. Sequencing used CD8+ T cells from PBMCs. These receptors all come from a human donor in good health (CMV status not recorded). Some clones in this sample may be carry-over from other donors' samples.

The gene calls are TRBV3-1 and TRBJ2-3; D unclear. Germline V lookup: CDR1 LGHDT, CDR2 YNNKEL (reference sequence). The V and J ends lost 4 bases and 3 bases respectively, with 14 bases between them. The CDR3 is made up of 15 amino acids. This CDR3 reads CASSLSILTTDTQYF. In DNA, the CDR3 is TGTGCCAGCAGCCTATCAATCCTTACGACAGATACGCAGTATTTT.

The table lists this clonotype with many counts. The chain links TRBV7-8 to TRBJ1-2, with D possibly TRBD1 on 5 matching bases. The germline V and J ends were trimmed by 1 base and 4 bases, with 22 bases remaining between them. The CDR3 contains 18 residues. Germline V lookup: CDR1 SGHVS, CDR2 FQNEAQ. The CDR3 region is CASSLVFGGKNPRYGYTF. The CDR3 DNA follows: TGTGCCAGCAGCTTAGTATTTGGGGGAAAGAACCCCCGCTATGGCTACACCTTC.

This chain links TRBV5-6 with TRBJ1-2, with 7 bases that match TRBD1. CDR1 SGHDT and CDR2 YYEEEE come from the germline V gene. Trimming at V came to 4 bases and at J to 3 bases, leaving 6 bases not matched to a gene. This CDR3 is 14 amino acids long. Here the CDR3 reads CASSATGTDYGYTF. DNA for the CDR3: TGTGCCAGCAGCGCGACCGGGACAGACTATGGCTACACCTTC.

This clonotype was counted at least ten times. The J gene is TRBJ1-1, the V gene TRBV6-6; D ambiguous. CDR1 MNHNY and CDR2 SVGAGI come from the germline V gene (reference sequence). This CDR3 spans 14 amino acids. V lost 6 bases and J lost 8, with 19 bases in between. The CDR3 protein is CASSPSGSRGEAFF. The CDR3 DNA reads as TGTGCCAGCAGCCCAAGTGGGTCGAGAGGAGAAGCTTTCTTT.

V is TRBV27 and J is TRBJ2-7, with TRBD1 matching over 9 bases. After removal of 5 bases from V and 5 bases from J, the junction contained 10 bases not matched to a gene. CDR1 MNHEY and CDR2 SMNVEV come from the germline V gene (reference sequence). The CDR3 is made up of 15 amino acids. CDR3 protein: CASSGTGSLRDEQYF. CDR3 DNA sequence: TGTGCCAGCAGTGGGACAGGGTCGCTTCGGGACGAGCAGTACTTC.

The chain joins TRBV3-1 to TRBJ2-5; 7 bases are shared with TRBD1. The germline V gene has CDR1 LGHDT and CDR2 YNNKEL (reference sequence). This CDR3 spans 15 amino acids. V dropped 1 base and J dropped 1; count of bases not matched to a gene: 3. CDR3 residues: CASSQVDRPQETQYF. CDR3 nucleotides: TGTGCCAGCAGCCAAGTGGACAGGCCCCAAGAGACCCAGTACTTC.